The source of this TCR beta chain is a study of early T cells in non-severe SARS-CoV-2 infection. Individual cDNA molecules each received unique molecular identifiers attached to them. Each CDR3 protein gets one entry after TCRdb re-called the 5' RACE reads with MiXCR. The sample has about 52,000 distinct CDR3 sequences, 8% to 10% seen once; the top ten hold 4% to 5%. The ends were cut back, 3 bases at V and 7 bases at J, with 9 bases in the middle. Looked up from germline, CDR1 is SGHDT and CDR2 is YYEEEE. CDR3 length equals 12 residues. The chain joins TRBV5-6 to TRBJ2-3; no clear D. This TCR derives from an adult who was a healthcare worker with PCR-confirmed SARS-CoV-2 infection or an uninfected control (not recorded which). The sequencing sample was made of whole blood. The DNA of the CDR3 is TGTGCCAGCAGCTCTGTACTACATACGCAGTATTTT. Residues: CASSSVLHTQYF.